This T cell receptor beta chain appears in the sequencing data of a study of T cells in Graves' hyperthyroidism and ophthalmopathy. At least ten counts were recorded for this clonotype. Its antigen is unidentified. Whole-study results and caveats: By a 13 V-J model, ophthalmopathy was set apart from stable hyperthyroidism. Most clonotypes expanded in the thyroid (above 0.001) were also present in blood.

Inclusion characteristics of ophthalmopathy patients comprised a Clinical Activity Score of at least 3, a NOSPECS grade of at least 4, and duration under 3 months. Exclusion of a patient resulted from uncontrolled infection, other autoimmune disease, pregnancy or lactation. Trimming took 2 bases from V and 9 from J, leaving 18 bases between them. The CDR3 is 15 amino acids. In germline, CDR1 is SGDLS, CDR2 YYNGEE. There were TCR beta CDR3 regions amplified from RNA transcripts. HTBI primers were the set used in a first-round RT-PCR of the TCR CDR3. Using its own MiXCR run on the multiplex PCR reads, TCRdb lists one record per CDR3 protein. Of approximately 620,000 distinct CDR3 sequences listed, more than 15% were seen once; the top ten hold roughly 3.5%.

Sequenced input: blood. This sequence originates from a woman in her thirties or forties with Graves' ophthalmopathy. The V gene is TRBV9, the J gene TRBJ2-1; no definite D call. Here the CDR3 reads CASSVGIELTLEQFF. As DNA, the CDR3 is TGTGCCAGCAGCGTGGGAATAGAATTGACCCTTGAGCAGTTCTTC. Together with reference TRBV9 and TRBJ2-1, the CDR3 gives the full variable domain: DSGVTQTPKHLITATGQRVTLRCSPRSGDLSVYWYQQSLDQGLQFLIQYYNGEERAKGNILERFSAQQFPDLHSELNLSSLELGDSALYFCASSVGIELTLEQFFGPGTRLTVL.